This section outlines one T cell receptor beta chain sequence together with its context. Which antigen it targets is not known. No base-level quality is on record; no much larger clone is a single base apart. The CDR3 holds 17 amino acids from the cysteine to the phenylalanine. The only DNA kept is the CDR3, 51 bases in frame from the first base. CDR1 SGHVS and CDR2 FNYEAQ were looked up in the germline V gene. V is pared back by 3 bases and J by 2 bases, with 19 bases lying between the germline termini. TCR beta VDJ combination and CDR3 sequence profiling used genomic DNA as the template. An Illumina HiSeq 2000 was the platform used for TCR repertoire sequencing. On the authors' methods: TRBV/TRBJ rearrangement plots, CDR3 size and DJ length profiles, and Simpson's diversity index were used to evaluate the repertoires. Whichever DNA sequence was most abundant in the deep sequencing data was defined as the immunodominant clone. CDR3 amino acid sequences were screened for sharing across subjects and compared with published repertoires and the VDJdb database. TCRdb trimmed public reads at Q25 via fastp, called clones via MiXCR and kept in-frame beta chains. Rows are unified per CDR3 protein, each entry keeping the most common DNA and genes. V and J calls and clone size were set by TCRdb, not the authors. The sample table contains about 150,000 distinct CDR3 sequences; only one count was recorded for roughly 49% of them. The ten top clones hold roughly 12% of the sample.

Flow cytometry had shown CD8+CD57+ cell expansion in the patients selected for sequencing. Every patient had severe acquired aplastic anemia, diagnosed using the International Study of Aplastic Anemia and Agranulocytosis and Camitta criteria. At the time blood was sampled, none of the patients had received any therapy. In the study, sorted CD4+ and CD8+ blood T cells from patients with severe aplastic anemia and from healthy subjects underwent deep sequencing of TCR repertoires. Patients were enrolled under clinicaltrials.gov protocols 00001620, 01623167, 00001397, 00071045, 00081523 and 00961064 in the USA. Ficoll-Paque density gradient centrifugation was used to isolate peripheral blood mononuclear cells. Before DNA was extracted, CD4+ and CD8+ T cells were sorted using either FACS or magnetic beads. This sample is drawn from a study of CD8+CD57+ T cells in acquired aplastic anemia (dated by TCRdb to the late 2010s). Describing the broader study: A mean of roughly 2.9 ug of DNA, ranging from roughly 0.2 to 30 ug, was extracted from sorted CD4+ and CD8+ cells. A CD8+CD57+ expansion meant a frequency higher than the mean frequency seen in healthy subjects.

Broad study findings and their caveats: Between patients and healthy controls, no significant difference in CD8+ Simpson's diversity was found (P=0.060). Although 25 to 30 CD8+ CDR3 sequences were shared by patients and controls, these sequences appeared highly expressed in patients and within the immunodominant clones of patients.

Rearrangement joined TRBV7-6 to TRBJ1-1, and perhaps TRBD1 as D gene, on 6 matching bases. This TCR was recovered from a human donor with aplastic anemia. What was sequenced was sorted CD4+, CD8+, or CD8+CD57+ T cells (not recorded which) from PBMCs. The CDR3 protein sequence reads: CASSFEMGAPVNTEAFF. The DNA sequence is as follows: TGTGCCAGCAGCTTTGAAATGGGGGCGCCCGTAAACACTGAAGCTTTCTTT. The reference TRBV7-6 and TRBJ1-1 proteins fill in what lies around the CDR3, so the full variable domain reads GAGVSQSPRYKVTKRGQDVALRCDPISGHVSLYWYRQALGQGPEFLTYFNYEAQQDKSGLPNDRFSAERPEGSISTLTIQRTEQRDSAMYRCASSFEMGAPVNTEAFFGQGTRLTVV.